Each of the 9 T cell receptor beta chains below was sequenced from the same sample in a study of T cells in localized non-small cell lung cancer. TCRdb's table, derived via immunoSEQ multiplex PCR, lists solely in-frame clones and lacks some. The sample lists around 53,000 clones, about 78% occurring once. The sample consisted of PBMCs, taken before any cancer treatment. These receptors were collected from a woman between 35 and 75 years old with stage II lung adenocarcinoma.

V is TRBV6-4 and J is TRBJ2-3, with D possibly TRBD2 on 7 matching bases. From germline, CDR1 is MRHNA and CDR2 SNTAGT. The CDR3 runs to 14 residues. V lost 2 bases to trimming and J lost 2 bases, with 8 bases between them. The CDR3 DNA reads TGTGCCAGCAGTGACGGGGGGGCCACAGATACGCAGTATTTT. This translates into CASSDGGATDTQYF.

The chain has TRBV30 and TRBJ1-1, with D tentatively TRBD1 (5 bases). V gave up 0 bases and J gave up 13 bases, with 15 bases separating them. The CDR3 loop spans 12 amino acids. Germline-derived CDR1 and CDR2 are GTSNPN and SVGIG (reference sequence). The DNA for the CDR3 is TGTGCCTGGAGTGTGTCGCCCTCAGGGAATTTCTTT. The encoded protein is CAWSVSPSGNFF.

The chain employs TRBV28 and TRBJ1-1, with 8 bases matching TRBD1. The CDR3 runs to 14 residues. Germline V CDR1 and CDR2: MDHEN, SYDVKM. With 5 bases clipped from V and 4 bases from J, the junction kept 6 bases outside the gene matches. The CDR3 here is CASSPGGSGTEAFF. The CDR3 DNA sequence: TGTGCCAGCAGTCCAGGGGGCTCGGGCACTGAAGCTTTCTTT.

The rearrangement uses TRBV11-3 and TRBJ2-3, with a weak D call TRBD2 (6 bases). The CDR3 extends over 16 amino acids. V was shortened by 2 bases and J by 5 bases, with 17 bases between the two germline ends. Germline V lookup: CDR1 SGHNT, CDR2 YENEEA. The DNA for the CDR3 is TGTGCCAGCAGCTTAAGGAGGGAGCAATACGGAGATACGCAGTATTTT. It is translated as CASSLRREQYGDTQYF.

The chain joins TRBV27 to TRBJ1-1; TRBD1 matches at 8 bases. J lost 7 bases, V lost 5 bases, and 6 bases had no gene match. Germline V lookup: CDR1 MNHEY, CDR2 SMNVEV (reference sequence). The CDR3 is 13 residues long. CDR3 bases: TGTGCCAGCAGTCCCCGACAGGGGAGTGAAGCTTTCTTT. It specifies CASSPRQGSEAFF.

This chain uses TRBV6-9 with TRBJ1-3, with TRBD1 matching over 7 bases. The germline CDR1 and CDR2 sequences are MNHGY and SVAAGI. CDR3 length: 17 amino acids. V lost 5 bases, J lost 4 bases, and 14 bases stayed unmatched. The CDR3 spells CASSRNSQGRSGNTIYF. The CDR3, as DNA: TGTGCCAGCAGTCGGAACTCACAGGGGCGATCGGGAAACACCATATATTTT.

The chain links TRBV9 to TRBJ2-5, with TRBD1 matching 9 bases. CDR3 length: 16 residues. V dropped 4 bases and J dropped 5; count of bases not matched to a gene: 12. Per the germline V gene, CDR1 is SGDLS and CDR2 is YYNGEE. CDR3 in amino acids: CASSTTGTGWRETQYF. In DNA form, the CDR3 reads TGTGCCAGCAGCACCACCGGGACAGGGTGGCGGGAGACCCAGTACTTC.

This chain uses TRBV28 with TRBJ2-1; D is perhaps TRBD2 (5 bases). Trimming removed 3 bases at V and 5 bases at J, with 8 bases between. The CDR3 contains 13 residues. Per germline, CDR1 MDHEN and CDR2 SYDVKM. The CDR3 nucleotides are TGTGCCAGCAGTTTCCCCGGGGACAATGAGCAGTTCTTC. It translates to CASSFPGDNEQFF. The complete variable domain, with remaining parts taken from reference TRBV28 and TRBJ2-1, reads DVKVTQSSRYLVKRTGEKVFLECVQDMDHENMFWYRQDPGLGLRLIYFSYDVKMKEKGDIPEGYSVSREKKERFSLILESASTNQTSMYLCASSFPGDNEQFFGPGTRLTVL.

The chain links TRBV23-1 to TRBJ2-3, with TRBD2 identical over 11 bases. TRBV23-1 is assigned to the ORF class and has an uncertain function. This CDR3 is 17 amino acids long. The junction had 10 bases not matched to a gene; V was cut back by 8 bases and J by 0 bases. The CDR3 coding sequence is TGCGCCAGCGAATCTGGGACTAGCGGATTTAGCACAGATACGCAGTATTTT. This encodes CASESGTSGFSTDTQYF.